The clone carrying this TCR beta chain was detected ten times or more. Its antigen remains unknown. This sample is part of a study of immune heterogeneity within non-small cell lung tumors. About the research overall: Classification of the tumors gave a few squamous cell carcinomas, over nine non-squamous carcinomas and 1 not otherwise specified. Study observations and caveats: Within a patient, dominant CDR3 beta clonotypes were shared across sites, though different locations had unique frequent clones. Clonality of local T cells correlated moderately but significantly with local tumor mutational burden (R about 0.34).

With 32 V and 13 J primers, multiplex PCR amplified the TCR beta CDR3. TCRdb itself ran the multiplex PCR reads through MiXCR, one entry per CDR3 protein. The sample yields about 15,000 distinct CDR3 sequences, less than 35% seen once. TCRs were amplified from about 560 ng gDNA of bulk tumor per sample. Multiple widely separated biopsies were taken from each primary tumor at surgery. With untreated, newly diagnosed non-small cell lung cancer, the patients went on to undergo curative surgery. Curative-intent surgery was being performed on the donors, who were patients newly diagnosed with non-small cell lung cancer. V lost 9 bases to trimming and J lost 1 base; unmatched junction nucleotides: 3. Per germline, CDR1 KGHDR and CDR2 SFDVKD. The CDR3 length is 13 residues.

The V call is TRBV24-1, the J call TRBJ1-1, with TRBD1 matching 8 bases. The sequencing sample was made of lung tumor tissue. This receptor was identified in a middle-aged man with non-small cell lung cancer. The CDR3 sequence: CATGTGANTEAFF. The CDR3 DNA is TGTGCCACCGGGACAGGAGCGAACACTGAAGCTTTCTTT.